A single sample gave rise to the 14 T cell receptor beta chains below, sequenced in a study of post-analysis software for immune sequencing data. Findings of the study overall: A few TRBV segments occurring more often in patients than controls included TRBV5-6, TRBV5-1 and TRBV20-1.

Their antigens remain unidentified. cDNA libraries for TCR beta contained unique molecular identifiers. TCRdb re-called the PCR reads through MiXCR, storing one row per CDR3 protein. This table has about 820,000 distinct CDR3 sequences, approximately 57% appearing once. Specimen: blood. All receptors come from a girl aged 10 to 17 with multiple sclerosis.

V is TRBV4-1 and J is TRBJ1-4; perhaps TRBD1 as D (5 bases). CDR3 length equals 15 residues. The V gene's germline CDR1 is MGHRA and CDR2 YSYEKL. Trimming left V 5 bases short and J 3 bases short, with 13 bases between. CDR3 loop: CASSGPGTANEKLFF. The CDR3 bases are TGCGCCAGCAGCGGACCCGGGACTGCTAATGAAAAACTGTTTTTT.

The sample holds a few counts of this clonotype. V usage is TRBV20-1 and J usage is TRBJ2-3; the match to TRBD2 covers 9 bases. The ends lost 2 bases at V and 0 bases at J; junction bases unmatched: 6. This CDR3 comprises 16 residues. The germline V gene has CDR1 DFQATT and CDR2 SNEGSKA (reference sequence). For the CDR3, the DNA is TGCAGTGCTAGACGGGGACTAGCTGGTAGCACAGATACGCAGTATTTT. It encodes CSARRGLAGSTDTQYF.

CDR3 protein: CASSYLPDTSSYEQYF. CDR3 in DNA: TGTGCCAGCAGTTACTTGCCGGACACGAGCTCCTACGAGCAGTACTTC. This chain links TRBV6-5 with TRBJ2-7; D perhaps matches TRBD1 (5 bases). Per germline, CDR1 MNHEY and CDR2 SVGAGI. The CDR3 consists of 16 residues. V dropped 1 base and J dropped 0 bases, with 13 bases sitting between them.

The genes are TRBV2 and TRBJ2-7; 7 bases agree with TRBD1. Germline-derived CDR1 and CDR2 are SNHLY and FYNNEI. CDR3 length: 13 amino acids. V was pared by 7 bases and J by 7 bases, with 10 bases of the junction left unmatched. Here the CDR3 reads CASKGTAPWEQYF. CDR3 nucleotides: TGTGCCAGCAAGGGGACAGCACCTTGGGAGCAGTACTTC.

As for this clonotype: The junction shows a germline mismatch at one end, possibly a read error. The chain combines TRBV5-5 with TRBJ2-5; D may be TRBD2 (5 bases). The CDR3 is 12 amino acids. CDR1 and CDR2 (germline): SGHKS, YYEKEE (reference sequence). The CDR3 coding sequence is TGTGCCAACAGCTTCTTAGCGGAGACCCAGTACTTC. Its translation: CANSFLAETQYF.

V gene TRBV27 combines with J gene TRBJ1-1, with D tentatively TRBD1 (6 bases). V lost 3 bases and J 2 bases, leaving 10 bases between the germline ends. Germline V gene data show CDR1 as MNHEY and CDR2 as SMNVEV (reference sequence). The CDR3 is made up of 14 amino acids. The CDR3 nucleotides are TGTGCCAGCAGTTTCACAGGGTTCAACACTGAAGCTTTCTTT. Its protein product is CASSFTGFNTEAFF.

This clonotype was detected only a few times. This sequence joins TRBV5-5 and TRBJ2-7; 12 bases are shared with TRBD2. The CDR3 is 16 residues long. In germline, CDR1 is SGHKS, CDR2 YYEKEE (reference sequence). The ends lost 4 bases at V and 2 bases at J; junction bases unmatched: 7. CDR3 amino acids: CASSHTSGRWAYEQYF. For the CDR3, the DNA is TGTGCCAGCAGCCACACTAGCGGGAGGTGGGCCTACGAGCAGTACTTC.

The gene calls are TRBV7-3 and TRBJ2-5; D call uncertain. The CDR3 runs to 13 residues. The germline V gene has CDR1 SGHTA and CDR2 FQGTGA. Deletions cut 2 bases from V and 8 bases from J, with 12 bases between. The CDR3 DNA reads as TGTGCCAGCAGCTTAGGCAAGGCAAATACCCAGTACTTC. It is translated as CASSLGKANTQYF. The complete variable domain, with remaining parts taken from reference TRBV7-3 and TRBJ2-5, reads GAGVSQTPSNKVTEKGKYVELRCDPISGHTALYWYRQSLGQGPEFLIYFQGTGAADDSGLPNDRFFAVRPEGSVSTLKIQRTERGDSAVYLCASSLGKANTQYFGPGTRLLVL.

This clonotype was seen a single time. The CDR3 reads CASNLWEETQYF. The CDR3 nucleotides read TGTGCCAGCAACCTTTGGGAAGAGACCCAGTACTTC. V is TRBV7-9 and J is TRBJ2-5, with D unclear. Between the trimmed V and J ends, which lost 7 bases and 3 bases, there was a span of 9 bases. This CDR3 region has 12 residues. Germline V gene data show CDR1 as SEHNR and CDR2 as FQNEAQ (reference sequence). Based on the CDR3 plus reference TRBV7-9 and TRBJ2-5, the full variable domain is DTGVSQNPRHKITKRGQNVTFRCDPISEHNRLYWYRQTLGQGPEFLTYFQNEAQLEKSRLLSDRFSAERPKGSFSTLEIQRTEQGDSAMYLCASNLWEETQYFGPGTRLLVL.

This sequence joins TRBV29-1 and TRBJ2-5; D uncertain. V gave up 2 bases and J gave up 1 base, with 17 bases separating them. The CDR3 totals 16 residues. Germline V gene lookup returns CDR1 SQVTM and CDR2 ANQGSEA. The CDR3 nucleotides are TGCAGCGTTGAATTCGGGCCAACTGCCTTCCAAGAGACCCAGTACTTC. Encoded protein: CSVEFGPTAFQETQYF. The variable domain in full, completed from reference TRBV29-1 and TRBJ2-5, reads SAVISQKPSRDICQRGTSLTIQCQVDSQVTMMFWYRQQPGQSLTLIATANQGSEATYESGFVIDKFPISRPNLTFSTLTVSNMSPEDSSIYLCSVEFGPTAFQETQYFGPGTRLLVL.

V and J are TRBV28 and TRBJ2-7, with TRBD2 as a possible D gene (6 bases). Germline CDR1 MDHEN, CDR2 SYDVKM. Trimming pared 11 bases from V and 1 base from J, leaving 15 bases between. This CDR3 contains 13 residues. Here the CDR3 reads CASGAGPSYEQYF. CDR3 nucleotide sequence: TGTGCCTCCGGGGCGGGACCGTCCTACGAGCAGTACTTC.

This clonotype appeared a few times. V gene TRBV5-6 combines with J gene TRBJ1-5; D possibly corresponds to TRBD1 (5 bases). The CDR3 spans 15 residues. Germline CDR1 reads SGHDT; CDR2 reads YYEEEE. Deletions cut 4 bases from V and 7 bases from J, with 18 bases between. The CDR3 DNA reads TGTGCCAGCAGCCCCTTTAGGGACGTCCTGCAGCCCCAGCATTTT. It translates to CASSPFRDVLQPQHF.

The chain couples TRBV28 to TRBJ1-1, with D perhaps matching TRBD1 (5 bases). Trimming removed 10 bases at V and 0 bases at J, with 18 bases between. The CDR3 is made up of 15 amino acids. CDR1 is MDHEN, CDR2 SYDVKM, per germline. The CDR3 DNA is TGTGCCACCTCCCTCCCGGGACCGGTGAACACTGAAGCTTTCTTT. Translated, it gives CATSLPGPVNTEAFF.

The chain carries TRBV5-1 and TRBJ2-7; D call uncertain. V gave up 0 bases and J gave up 4 bases, with 14 bases separating them. Germline CDR1 is SGHRS and CDR2 is YFSETQ. This CDR3 region has 15 residues. CDR3 sequence (DNA): TGCGCCAGCAGCTTGGATGGCGCCGGATCTTACGAGCAGTACTTC. This gives the protein CASSLDGAGSYEQYF.